Given below is one T cell receptor beta chain in context. The antigen is not known. Positively selected for CCR7, the CD45RO-negative cells used as naive CD8 cells excluded terminally differentiated effector memory CD45RA+ cells. CDR3 length equals 17 residues. Germline CDR1 MNHNS, CDR2 SASEGT. V was cut by 0 bases and J by 2 bases, with 13 bases left in between. The sample belongs to a study of shared clonotypes between healthy human individuals. Study-wide background: The donors, a couple of women and a few men, were aged 18 to 49. Study-level points and caveats: Rarefaction exposed incomplete sorted-subset sequencing despite large depth. Naive subsets, compared against memory subsets, generally had larger estimated richness values. Of the naive CD4 clonotypes, about 5% were shared across several donors.

Assay used: immunoSEQ multiplex PCR; TCRdb lists only in-frame clones, some missing. The data show about 2 million clones, with approximately 95% seen just once and roughly 1.1% held by the top ten. The sequenced sample was naive CD8+ T cells sorted from blood. The rearrangement links TRBV6-1 to TRBJ1-4; D gene ambiguous. The receptor's source is a man between 18 and 35 years old in good health. CDR3 sequence: CASSEALDAVTNEKLFF. The DNA for the CDR3 is TGTGCCAGCAGTGAAGCCTTGGACGCAGTTACTAATGAAAAACTGTTTTTT.